This T cell receptor (beta chain) was observed in a study of control samples from healthy donors and cancer patients. Germline-derived CDR1 and CDR2 are MNHNS and SASEGT. The CDR3 sequence is 14 residues long. V was pared by 2 bases and J by 14 bases, with 16 bases between. The table came from immunoSEQ multiplex PCR; TCRdb's copy has only in-frame clones and leaves some out. This sample has approximately 52,000 clones; 90% to 96% occur once, and the top ten carry about 1.1%. This TCR came from a woman aged 18-29 years in good health. The chain has TRBV6-1 and TRBJ1-6; TRBD1 might be the D (6 bases). The sample taken for sequencing was blood. CDR3 nucleotide sequence: TGTGCCAGCAGTGAAATAGGACGGGGGGCGGCCCTCCACTTT. It is translated as CASSEIGRGAALHF.